This T cell receptor beta chain emerged from a study of CD8 T cells in Susac syndrome. The CDR3 contains 15 residues. V was pared by 6 bases and J by 8 bases, with 22 bases between. The germline CDR1 and CDR2 sequences are SNHLY and FYNNEI. Random hexamers were used to reverse transcribe the RNA input (roughly 0.5 to 1 ug). One entry per CDR3 protein results from TCRdb running MiXCR on the immunoSEQ multiplex PCR reads. The table includes some 190,000 distinct CDR3 sequences, approximately 96% detected once. The sequence derives from a human donor with multiple sclerosis. The sample consisted of CD4+ T cells from PBMCs. The chain joins TRBV2 to TRBJ1-1; D is possibly TRBD1 (6 bases). CDR3 in amino acids: CASSPGRGGEIEAFF. The CDR3 DNA reads as TGTGCCAGCAGCCCAGGGAGAGGGGGAGAAATCGAAGCTTTCTTT.